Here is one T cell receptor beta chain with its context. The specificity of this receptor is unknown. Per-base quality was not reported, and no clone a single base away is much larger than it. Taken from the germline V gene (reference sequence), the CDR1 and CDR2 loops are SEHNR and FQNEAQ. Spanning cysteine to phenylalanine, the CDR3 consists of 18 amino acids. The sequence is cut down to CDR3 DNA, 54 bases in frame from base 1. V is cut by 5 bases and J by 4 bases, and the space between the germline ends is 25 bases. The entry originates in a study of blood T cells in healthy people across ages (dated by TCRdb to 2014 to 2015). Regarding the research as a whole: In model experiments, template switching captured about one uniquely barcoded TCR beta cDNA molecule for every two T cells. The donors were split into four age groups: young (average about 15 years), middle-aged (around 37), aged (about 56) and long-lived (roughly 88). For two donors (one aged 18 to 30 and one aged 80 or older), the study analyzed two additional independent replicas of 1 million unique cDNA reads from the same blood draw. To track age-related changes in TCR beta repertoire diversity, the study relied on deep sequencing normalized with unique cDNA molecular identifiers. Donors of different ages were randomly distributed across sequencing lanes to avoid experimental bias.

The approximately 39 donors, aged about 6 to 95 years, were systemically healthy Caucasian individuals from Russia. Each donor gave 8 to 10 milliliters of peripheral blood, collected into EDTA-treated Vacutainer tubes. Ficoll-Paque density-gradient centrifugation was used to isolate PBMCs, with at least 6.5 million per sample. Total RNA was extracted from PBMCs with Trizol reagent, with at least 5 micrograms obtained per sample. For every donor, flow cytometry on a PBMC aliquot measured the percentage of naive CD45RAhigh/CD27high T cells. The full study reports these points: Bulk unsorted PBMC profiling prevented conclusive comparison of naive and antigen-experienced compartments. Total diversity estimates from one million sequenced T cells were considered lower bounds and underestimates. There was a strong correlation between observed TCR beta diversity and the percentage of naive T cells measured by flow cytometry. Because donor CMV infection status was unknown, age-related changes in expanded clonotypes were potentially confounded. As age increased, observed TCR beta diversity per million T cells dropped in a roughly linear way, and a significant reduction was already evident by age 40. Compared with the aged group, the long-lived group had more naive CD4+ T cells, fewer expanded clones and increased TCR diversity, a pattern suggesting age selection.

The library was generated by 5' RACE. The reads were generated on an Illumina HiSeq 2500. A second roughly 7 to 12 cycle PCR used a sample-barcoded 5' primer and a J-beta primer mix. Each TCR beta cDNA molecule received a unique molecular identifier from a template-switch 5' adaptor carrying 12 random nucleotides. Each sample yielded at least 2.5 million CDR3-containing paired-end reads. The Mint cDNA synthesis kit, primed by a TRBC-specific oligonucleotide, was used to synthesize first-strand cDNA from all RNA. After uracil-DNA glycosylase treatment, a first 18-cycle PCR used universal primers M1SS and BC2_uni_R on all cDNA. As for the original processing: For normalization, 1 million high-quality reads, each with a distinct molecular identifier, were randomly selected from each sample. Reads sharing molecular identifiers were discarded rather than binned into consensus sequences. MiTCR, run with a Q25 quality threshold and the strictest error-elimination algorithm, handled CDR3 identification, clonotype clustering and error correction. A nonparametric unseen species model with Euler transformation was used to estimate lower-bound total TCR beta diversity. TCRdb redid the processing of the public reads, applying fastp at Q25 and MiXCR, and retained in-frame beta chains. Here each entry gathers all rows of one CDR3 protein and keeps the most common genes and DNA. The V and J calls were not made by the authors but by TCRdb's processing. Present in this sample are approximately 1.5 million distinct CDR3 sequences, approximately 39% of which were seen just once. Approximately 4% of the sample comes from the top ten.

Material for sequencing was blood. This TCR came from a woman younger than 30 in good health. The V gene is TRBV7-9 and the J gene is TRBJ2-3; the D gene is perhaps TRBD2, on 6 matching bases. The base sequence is TGTGCCAGCAGCCACGGCGGGGCCACCCATTACGGCGCAGATACGCAGTATTTT. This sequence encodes CASSHGGATHYGADTQYF.